The 32 T cell receptor beta chains below were found in one sample sequenced in a study of Ad26.COV2.S vaccination and SARS-CoV-2 variants (dated by TCRdb to the early 2020s). What the treatment or condition label conveys for this sample: 15 to 20 received Ad26.COV2.S at low or high dose, single or two shots; 5 received placebo; per-sample allocation not given. For vaccine and placebo recipients, repertoires were sequenced using samples collected on day 63 after the first injection. Receptor amplification or capture employed the immunoSEQ multiplex PCR assay. In TCRdb, the immuneACCESS table is reduced to in-frame sequences with V and J assigned. These tables do not hold every clone; where another copy was compared, an unresolved V gene accounts for under half, and the others remain unexplained. This sample is represented by hundreds of thousands of clones; approximately 92% of them were singletons. Around 2.5% of the sample is taken by the ten largest.

Sequencing was performed on peripheral blood, taken in a trial of Ad26.COV2.S vaccine versus placebo. These receptors were taken from a person aged 18-60 years who received the Ad26.COV2.S COVID-19 vaccine or a placebo.

This chain joins TRBV19 and TRBJ2-3, with TRBD2 matching 11 bases. In germline, CDR1 is LNHDA, CDR2 SQIVND (reference sequence). Trimming took 2 bases from V and 6 from J; bases not matched to a gene: 10. The CDR3 spans 17 residues. The DNA for the CDR3 is TGTGCCAGTAGTATAAAGGGGCTAGCGGGAGGTGAGGATACGCAGTATTTT. This gives the protein CASSIKGLAGGEDTQYF. Together with reference TRBV19 and TRBJ2-3, the CDR3 gives the full variable domain: DGGITQSPKYLFRKEGQNVTLSCEQNLNHDAMYWYRQDPGQGLRLIYYSQIVNDFQKGDIAEGYSVSREKKESFPLTVTSAQKNPTAFYLCASSIKGLAGGEDTQYFGPGTRLTVL.

The chain is built from TRBV5-1 and TRBJ1-2, with 7 bases that match TRBD1. The CDR3 is 14 amino acids. Germline loops: CDR1 SGHRS, CDR2 YFSETQ. V shed 3 bases and J 8 bases; nucleotides not matched to a gene: 10. The CDR3 DNA follows: TGCGCCAGCAGCTGGGGCGGGACAGTCGACGGCTACACCTTC. Translating it yields CASSWGGTVDGYTF.

The rearrangement uses TRBV7-9 and TRBJ1-6; 7 bases align to TRBD1. After removal of 1 base from V and 0 bases from J, the junction contained 6 bases not matched to a gene. Germline loops: CDR1 SEHNR, CDR2 FQNEAQ (reference sequence). The CDR3 has 18 amino acids. CDR3: CASSLGSAGGSYNSPLHF. CDR3 sequence (DNA): TGTGCCAGCAGCTTAGGATCGGCAGGGGGCTCCTATAATTCACCCCTCCACTTT.

The CDR3 protein is CASSAWAGTSDEDTQYF. CDR3 coding DNA: TGTGCCAGCAGCGCGTGGGCCGGGACTAGCGACGAAGATACGCAGTATTTT. The chain employs TRBV11-3 and TRBJ2-3; 10 nucleotides align to TRBD2. The germline CDR1 and CDR2 sequences are SGHNT and YENEEA. The CDR3 loop spans 17 amino acids. After removal of 5 bases from V and 5 bases from J, the junction contained 13 bases not matched to a gene.

The CDR3 here is CASSQEVAQGGEKLFF. The CDR3 DNA follows: TGCGCCAGCAGCCAAGAAGTCGCCCAGGGAGGGGAAAAACTGTTTTTT. The chain combines TRBV4-3 with TRBJ1-4, with a tentative D call TRBD1 (5 bases). V lost 0 bases, J lost 8 bases, and 16 bases lay in between. The length of the CDR3 is 16 residues. Germline loops: CDR1 LGHNA, CDR2 YSLEER.

The chain links TRBV10-3 to TRBJ2-1; D ambiguous. This CDR3 has 16 amino acids. Germline lookup yields CDR1 ENHRY and CDR2 SYGVKD. The V end was cut by 2 bases, the J end by 8 bases, with 19 bases between. The CDR3 sequence: CAISERIGNLIDEQFF. The CDR3 DNA reads TGTGCCATCAGTGAGAGGATAGGGAATCTAATCGATGAGCAGTTCTTC.

This chain links TRBV27 with TRBJ1-6; D might be TRBD1 (5 bases). This CDR3 comprises 18 residues. Looked up from germline, CDR1 is MNHEY and CDR2 is SMNVEV (reference sequence). Between the trimmed V and J ends, which lost 2 bases and 7 bases, there was a span of 21 bases. The CDR3 loop reads CASSLDRRRDSSNSPLHF. CDR3 sequence (DNA): TGTGCCAGCAGTTTAGACCGCCGCCGGGACTCATCAAATTCACCCCTCCACTTT.

The genes are TRBV5-1 and TRBJ2-3; 9 bases are a match to TRBD2. The V gene's germline CDR1 is SGHRS and CDR2 YFSETQ. The CDR3 runs 16 residues. J lost 2 bases, V lost 4 bases, and 8 bases had no gene match. The CDR3 is CASSQRVAGDTDTQYF. CDR3 in DNA: TGCGCCAGCAGCCAGCGGGTAGCGGGGGACACAGATACGCAGTATTTT.

This chain joins TRBV7-8 and TRBJ2-1; 12 bases are a match to TRBD2. The length of the CDR3 is 17 residues. Germline V gives CDR1 SGHVS, CDR2 FQNEAQ. J lost 12 bases, V lost 1 base, and 13 bases had no gene match. CDR3 sequence (DNA): TGTGCCAGCAGCTTAGGCCAGCTAGCGGGAGGGCCCCAGGGGCAGTTCTTC. As protein: CASSLGQLAGGPQGQFF. Supplemented by reference TRBV7-8 and TRBJ2-1, the full variable domain reads GAGVSQSPRYKVAKRGQDVALRCDPISGHVSLFWYQQALGQGPEFLTYFQNEAQLDKSGLPSDRFFAERPEGSVSTLKIQRTQQEDSAVYLCASSLGQLAGGPQGQFFGPGTRLTVL.

The rearrangement links TRBV28 to TRBJ2-3; TRBD2 matches 14 bases. The length of the CDR3 is 17 residues. Per the germline V gene, CDR1 is MDHEN and CDR2 is SYDVKM. V was pared by 0 bases and J by 4 bases, with 3 bases of the junction left unmatched. The CDR3 region has the DNA TGTGCCAGCAGTTTATGGACTAGCGGGGGGGCTTCAGATACGCAGTATTTT. Protein: CASSLWTSGGASDTQYF.

The chain links TRBV13 to TRBJ2-1; D possibly corresponds to TRBD2 (6 bases). The CDR3 length is 14 residues. Trimming pared 4 bases from V and 8 bases from J, leaving 15 bases between. The germline gives CDR1 PRHDT, CDR2 FYEKMQ (reference sequence). CDR3 bases: TGTGCCAGCAGCTCACCATCTAGGGACTATGAGCAGTTCTTC. Its translation is CASSSPSRDYEQFF.

This chain connects TRBV30 to TRBJ1-1; D remains unclear. This CDR3 spans 14 amino acids. Germline CDR1 and CDR2: GTSNPN and SVGIG (reference sequence). The V and J ends lost 2 bases and 0 bases respectively, with 10 bases between them. The CDR3: CAWSFEVMNTEAFF. DNA of the CDR3: TGTGCCTGGAGTTTTGAGGTAATGAACACTGAAGCTTTCTTT.

The chain joins TRBV13 to TRBJ1-5; D gene ambiguous. CDR1 and CDR2 (germline): PRHDT, FYEKMQ (reference sequence). This CDR3 contains 14 residues. V shed 0 bases and J shed 6 bases, with 9 bases lying between them. The CDR3 DNA reads TGTGCCAGCAGCTTAGGCGGGGTGGTTCAGCCCCAGCATTTT. Protein product: CASSLGGVVQPQHF.

This clone was picked up one time. The chain employs TRBV7-9 and TRBJ1-2; weak D call: TRBD1 (6 bases). V gave up 5 bases and J gave up 2 bases, with 12 bases separating them. This CDR3 spans 14 amino acids. In germline, CDR1 is SEHNR, CDR2 FQNEAQ (reference sequence). This CDR3 is CASSPTGRNYGYTF. CDR3 DNA sequence: TGTGCCAGCAGCCCCACAGGGAGGAACTATGGCTACACCTTC.

The V call is TRBV19, the J call TRBJ2-1, with 10 bases that match TRBD2. Germline loops: CDR1 LNHDA, CDR2 SQIVND (reference sequence). The CDR3 length is 14 residues. The J segment lost 8 bases and the V segment lost 6 bases, leaving 7 bases of the junction unmatched. CDR3 loop: CASSKAGGLYEQFF. The DNA of the CDR3 is TGTGCCAGTAGCAAAGCGGGAGGGCTATATGAGCAGTTCTTC.

This clone was observed once. The gene calls are TRBV28 and TRBJ1-6; possible D gene TRBD1, 6 bases. Trimming pared 4 bases from V and 4 bases from J, leaving 17 bases between. Germline V lookup: CDR1 MDHEN, CDR2 SYDVKM. The CDR3 spans 17 residues. The CDR3, as DNA: TGTGCCAGCAGTTCCACCGGGACATATACTTATAATTCACCCCTCCACTTT. It codes for CASSSTGTYTYNSPLHF.

This rearrangement joins TRBV6-1 to TRBJ2-1; 10 positions match TRBD1. Germline V CDR1 and CDR2: MNHNS, SASEGT. This CDR3 has 16 residues. V lost 1 base, J lost 4 bases, and 4 bases stayed unmatched. The CDR3 DNA sequence: TGTGCCAGCAGTGAAGTTGGGACAGGGGTATACAATGAGCAGTTCTTC. Translated, it gives CASSEVGTGVYNEQFF.

This clone appeared a few times. V usage is TRBV7-9 and J usage is TRBJ1-5; D is unresolved. The CDR3 is 13 residues long. The V gene lost 5 bases and the J gene lost 7 bases, with 12 bases spanning the gap. Germline V gene lookup returns CDR1 SEHNR and CDR2 FQNEAQ (reference sequence). CDR3 in amino acids: CASSPETGQPQHF. CDR3 nucleotides: TGTGCCAGCAGCCCTGAGACCGGACAGCCCCAGCATTTT.

V gene TRBV28 combines with J gene TRBJ1-5; perhaps TRBD1 as D (6 bases). V dropped 11 bases and J dropped 2 bases, with 16 bases sitting between them. Germline values: CDR1 MDHEN, CDR2 SYDVKM. CDR3 length: 14 residues. The CDR3 sequence is CAAAGHLGNQPQHF. The DNA for the CDR3 is TGTGCCGCCGCGGGACACCTAGGCAATCAGCCCCAGCATTTT. The full variable domain, in which reference TRBV28 and TRBJ1-5 provide the parts outside the CDR3, is DVKVTQSSRYLVKRTGEKVFLECVQDMDHENMFWYRQDPGLGLRLIYFSYDVKMKEKGDIPEGYSVSREKKERFSLILESASTNQTSMYLCAAAGHLGNQPQHFGDGTRLSIL.

The V gene is TRBV30, the J gene TRBJ1-1; 7 positions match TRBD1. The CDR3 has 12 amino acids. Germline V gene sequence: CDR1 GTSNPN, CDR2 SVGIG (reference sequence). After removal of 2 bases from V and 10 bases from J, the junction contained 7 bases not matched to a gene. CDR3 nucleotide sequence: TGTGCCTGGAGTCCCCAGGGGGGTTCAGCTTTCTTT. This sequence encodes CAWSPQGGSAFF.

This clone was observed once. The rearrangement uses TRBV29-1 and TRBJ2-5; no clear D gene. V lost 4 bases and J lost 5, with 5 bases in between. The germline V gene encodes CDR1 SQVTM and CDR2 ANQGSEA. The CDR3 contains 10 residues. CDR3 sequence: CSVALETQYF. The CDR3 DNA follows: TGCAGCGTTGCCCTGGAGACCCAGTACTTC.

The V call is TRBV6-5, the J call TRBJ1-1, with 7 nucleotides matching TRBD1. The CDR3 loop spans 14 amino acids. Germline CDR1 MNHEY, CDR2 SVGAGI. The ends lost 6 bases at V and 0 bases at J; junction bases unmatched: 4. DNA of the CDR3: TGTGCCAGCAGGTCGGGACAGTTGAACACTGAAGCTTTCTTT. Translating it yields CASRSGQLNTEAFF.

V and J are TRBV24-1 and TRBJ2-1; no definite D call. Between the trimmed V and J ends, which lost 1 base and 8 bases, there was a span of 11 bases. From germline, CDR1 is KGHDR and CDR2 SFDVKD. The CDR3 sequence is 14 residues long. Written as DNA, the CDR3 is TGTGCCACCAGTGATTTCCTAGTCGGCGATGAGCAGTTCTTC. Protein product: CATSDFLVGDEQFF.

For this clone: Other DNA variants within this sample encode the same CDR3. The chain is built from TRBV5-4 and TRBJ2-3; D is ambiguous. There are 12 residues in the CDR3. Trimming left V 0 bases short and J 4 bases short, with 3 bases between. Per the germline V gene, CDR1 is SGHNT and CDR2 is YYREEE (reference sequence). Here the CDR3 reads CASSLVSDTQYF. Here the CDR3 DNA reads TGTGCCAGCAGCTTGGTCTCAGATACGCAGTATTTT.

V usage is TRBV29-1 and J usage is TRBJ1-2, with 7 nucleotides matching TRBD1. The CDR3 has 12 residues. The V and J ends lost 6 bases and 6 bases, in that order; junction bases with no gene match: 7. CDR1 and CDR2 from the germline V gene are SQVTM and ANQGSEA. The CDR3 coding sequence is TGCAGCGTGGGAGACAGGGAGAATGGCTACACCTTC. It is translated as CSVGDRENGYTF. Using reference TRBV29-1 and TRBJ1-2 for the parts outside the CDR3, the full variable domain is SAVISQKPSRDICQRGTSLTIQCQVDSQVTMMFWYRQQPGQSLTLIATANQGSEATYESGFVIDKFPISRPNLTFSTLTVSNMSPEDSSIYLCSVGDRENGYTFGSGTRLTVV.

The chain combines TRBV4-2 with TRBJ1-3; D not certain. V lost 0 bases, J lost 2 bases, and 11 bases lay in between. Germline lookup yields CDR1 LGHNA and CDR2 YNFKEQ. CDR3 length: 16 amino acids. CDR3 region: CASSQDFRTTGNTIYF. CDR3 nucleotide sequence: TGTGCCAGCAGCCAAGATTTCAGGACTACTGGAAACACCATATATTTT.

V and J are TRBV29-1 and TRBJ2-5, with a possible D match to TRBD1 (7 bases). V was pared by 6 bases and J by 4 bases, with 15 bases between. There are 13 residues in the CDR3. From germline, CDR1 is SQVTM and CDR2 ANQGSEA. CDR3 in amino acids: CSVGGQFSETQYF. DNA for the CDR3: TGCAGCGTGGGGGGACAGTTCTCAGAGACCCAGTACTTC. Filled out from reference TRBV29-1 and TRBJ2-5, the complete variable domain reads SAVISQKPSRDICQRGTSLTIQCQVDSQVTMMFWYRQQPGQSLTLIATANQGSEATYESGFVIDKFPISRPNLTFSTLTVSNMSPEDSSIYLCSVGGQFSETQYFGPGTRLLVL.

The gene calls are TRBV2 and TRBJ2-7; D may be TRBD1 (6 bases). The CDR3 is 14 residues long. Germline CDR1 SNHLY, CDR2 FYNNEI. Trimming shortened V by 0 bases and J by 3 bases, and 9 bases separated the two germline ends. The CDR3 is CASSEADRIYEQYV. CDR3 nucleotide sequence: TGTGCCAGCAGTGAAGCGGACAGAATCTACGAGCAGTACGTC.

This clone was counted once. The chain uses TRBV29-1 and TRBJ1-1; TRBD1 agrees at 7 bases. The CDR3 has 14 amino acids. Germline V gives CDR1 SQVTM, CDR2 ANQGSEA. Trimming removed 3 bases from V and 6 bases from J; junction bases left unmatched: 10. This CDR3 reads CSVDPTGLVAEAFF. CDR3 nucleotide sequence: TGCAGCGTTGACCCGACAGGGCTTGTCGCTGAAGCTTTCTTT.

The chain joins TRBV4-2 to TRBJ1-6; D may be TRBD1 (6 bases). From germline, CDR1 is LGHNA and CDR2 YNFKEQ. The CDR3 covers 12 residues. With 2 bases removed from V and 15 bases from J, the gap between germline ends came to 11 bases. DNA for the CDR3: TGTGCCAGCAGCCAACCTGAGGGGGGCCTCCACTTT. It translates to CASSQPEGGLHF.

The chain couples TRBV3-1 (or the pseudogene TRBV3-2) to TRBJ1-1; weak D call: TRBD1 (5 bases). Germline V gives CDR1 LGHDT, CDR2 YNNKEL (reference sequence). CDR3 length equals 13 residues. The V gene lost 4 bases and the J gene lost 5 bases, with 11 bases spanning the gap. The CDR3 loop reads CASSRQGETEAFF. DNA for the CDR3: TGTGCCAGCAGCCGCCAGGGAGAGACTGAAGCTTTCTTT.

CDR3 coding DNA: TGTGCCAGCAGTGAGCGCCGGAGGTCCGTGGGCACTGAAGCTTTCTTT. Translated, it gives CASSERRRSVGTEAFF. The rearrangement links TRBV2 to TRBJ1-1; no definite D call. The CDR3 extends over 16 amino acids. V was cut by 3 bases and J by 4 bases, with 18 bases left in between. Germline values: CDR1 SNHLY, CDR2 FYNNEI.